This T cell receptor (beta chain) emerged from a study of shared clonotypes between healthy human individuals. Study-level information: Researchers assigned three CD4 naive, three CD4 memory, two CD8 naive and one CD8 memory plate to each donor.

Data came from immunoSEQ multiplex PCR; TCRdb stores just in-frame clones and leaves some out. The table lists 2 million or so clones, 90% to 95% of them singletons, with 0.1% to 0.15% in the top ten. Whole-study findings and limits: Apart from blood, nothing was sampled; tissue repertoires likely differ.

This CDR3 has 14 amino acids. The ends were cut back, 1 base at V and 4 bases at J, with 10 bases in the middle. Germline V CDR1 and CDR2: LGHNA, YSLEER. Splitting of CD4+ cells produced CD45RA+ naive and CD45RA-negative memory subsets. A note on this clone: Its antigen is unidentified.

Specimen: naive CD4+ T cells sorted from blood. Sample subset: CD45RA+ positively selected. The genes are TRBV4-3 and TRBJ2-5; D uncertain. The source is a man between 18 and 35 years old in good health. CDR3 region: CASSQALPGETQYF. CDR3 nucleotide sequence: TGCGCCAGCAGCCAAGCGCTGCCGGGAGAGACCCAGTACTTC.